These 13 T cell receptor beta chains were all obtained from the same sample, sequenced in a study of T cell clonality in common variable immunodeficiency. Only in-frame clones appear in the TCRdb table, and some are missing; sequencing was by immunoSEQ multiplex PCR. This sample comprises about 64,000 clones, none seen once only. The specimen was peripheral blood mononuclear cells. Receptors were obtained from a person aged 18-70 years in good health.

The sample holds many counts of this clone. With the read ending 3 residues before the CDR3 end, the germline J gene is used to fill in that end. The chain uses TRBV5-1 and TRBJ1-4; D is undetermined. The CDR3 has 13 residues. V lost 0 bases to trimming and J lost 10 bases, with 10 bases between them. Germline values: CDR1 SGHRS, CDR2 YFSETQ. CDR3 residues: CASSLEGNGKLFF. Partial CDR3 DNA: TGCGCCAGCAGCTTGGAGGGCAACGGAAAA.

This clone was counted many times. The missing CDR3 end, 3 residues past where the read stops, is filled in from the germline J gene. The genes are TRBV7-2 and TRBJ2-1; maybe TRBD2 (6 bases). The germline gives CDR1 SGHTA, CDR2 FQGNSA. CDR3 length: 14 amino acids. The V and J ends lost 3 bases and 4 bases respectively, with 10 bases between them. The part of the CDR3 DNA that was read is TGTGCCAGCAGCTTGGGACTCATTTACAATGAG. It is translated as CASSLGLIYNE. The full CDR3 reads CASSLGLIYNEQFF.

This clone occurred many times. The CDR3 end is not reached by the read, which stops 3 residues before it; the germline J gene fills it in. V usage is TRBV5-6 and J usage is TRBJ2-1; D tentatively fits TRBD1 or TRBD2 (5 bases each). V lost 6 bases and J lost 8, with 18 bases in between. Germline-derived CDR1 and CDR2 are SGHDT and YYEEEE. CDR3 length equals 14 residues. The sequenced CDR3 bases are TGTGCCAGCACCCTACGATCGAGGGGCTATGAG. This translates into CASTLRSRGYE. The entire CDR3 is CASTLRSRGYEQFF.

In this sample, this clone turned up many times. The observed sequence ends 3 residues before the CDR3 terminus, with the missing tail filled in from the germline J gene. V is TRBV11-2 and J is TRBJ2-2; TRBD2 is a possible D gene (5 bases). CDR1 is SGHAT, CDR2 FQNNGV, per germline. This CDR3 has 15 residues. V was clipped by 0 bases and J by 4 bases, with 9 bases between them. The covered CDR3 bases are TGTGCCAGCAGCTTAGAGCTAGCTGGCACCGGGGAG. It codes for CASSLELAGTGE. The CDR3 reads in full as CASSLELAGTGELFF.

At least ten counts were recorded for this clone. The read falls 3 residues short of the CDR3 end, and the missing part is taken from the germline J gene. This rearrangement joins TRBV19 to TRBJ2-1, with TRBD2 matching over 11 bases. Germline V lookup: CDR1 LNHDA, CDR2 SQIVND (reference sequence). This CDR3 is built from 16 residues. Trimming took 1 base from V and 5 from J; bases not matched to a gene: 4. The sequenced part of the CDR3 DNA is TGTGCCAGTAGTATAGTAGGGACTAGCGGTAACAATGAG. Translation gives CASSIVGTSGNNE. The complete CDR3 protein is CASSIVGTSGNNEQFF.

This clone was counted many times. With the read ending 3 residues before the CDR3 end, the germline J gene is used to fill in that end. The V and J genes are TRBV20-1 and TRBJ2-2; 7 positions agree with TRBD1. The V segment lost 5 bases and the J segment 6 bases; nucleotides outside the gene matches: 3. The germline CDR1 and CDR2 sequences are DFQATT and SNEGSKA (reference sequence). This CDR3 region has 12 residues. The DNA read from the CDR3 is TGCAGTGCTGAACAGGGGCCCGGGGAG. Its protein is CSAEQGPGE. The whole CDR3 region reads CSAEQGPGELFF.

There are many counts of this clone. The CDR3 is CGGGNSYEQYF. CDR3 bases read: TGTGGCGGGGGCAACTCCTACGAG. The V call is TRBV30, the J call TRBJ2-7; the D gene is possibly TRBD2 (7 bases). The CDR3 goes on 3 residues after the read ends, and that part is filled in from the germline J gene. CDR1 GTSNPN and CDR2 SVGIG come from the germline V gene (reference sequence). The CDR3 extends over 11 amino acids.

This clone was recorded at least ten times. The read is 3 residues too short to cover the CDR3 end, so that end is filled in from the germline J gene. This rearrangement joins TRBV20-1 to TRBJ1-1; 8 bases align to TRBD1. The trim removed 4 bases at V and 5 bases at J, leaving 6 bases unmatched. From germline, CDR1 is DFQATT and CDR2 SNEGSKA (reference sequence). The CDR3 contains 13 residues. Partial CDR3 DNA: TGCAGTGCTACCACAGGGGGAGGGACTGAA. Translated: CSATTGGGTE. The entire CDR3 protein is CSATTGGGTEAFF.

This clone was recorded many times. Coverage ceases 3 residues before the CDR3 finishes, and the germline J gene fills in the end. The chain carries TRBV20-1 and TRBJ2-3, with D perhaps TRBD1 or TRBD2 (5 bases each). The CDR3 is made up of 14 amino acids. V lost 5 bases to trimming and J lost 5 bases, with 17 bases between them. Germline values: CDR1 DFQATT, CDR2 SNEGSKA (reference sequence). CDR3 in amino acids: CSAEGPLGKDTQYF. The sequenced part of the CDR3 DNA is TGCAGTGCTGAGGGGCCCCTTGGGAAAGATACG.

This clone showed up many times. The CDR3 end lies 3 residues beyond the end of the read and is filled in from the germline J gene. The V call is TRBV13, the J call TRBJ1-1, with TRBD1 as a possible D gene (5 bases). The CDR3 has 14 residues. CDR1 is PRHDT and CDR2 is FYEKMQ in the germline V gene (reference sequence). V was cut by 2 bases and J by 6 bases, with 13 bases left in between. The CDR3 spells CASSLSPGVPEAFF. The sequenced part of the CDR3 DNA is TGTGCCAGCAGCTTATCTCCGGGGGTACCTGAA.

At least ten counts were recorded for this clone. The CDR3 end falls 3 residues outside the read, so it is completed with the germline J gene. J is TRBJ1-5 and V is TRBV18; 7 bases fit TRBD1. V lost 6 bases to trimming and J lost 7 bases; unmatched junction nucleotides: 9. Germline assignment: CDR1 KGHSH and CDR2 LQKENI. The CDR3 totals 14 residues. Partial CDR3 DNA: TGTGCCAGCTCCGGGACAGACCTCGGACAGCCC. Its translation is CASSGTDLGQP. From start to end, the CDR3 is CASSGTDLGQPQHF.

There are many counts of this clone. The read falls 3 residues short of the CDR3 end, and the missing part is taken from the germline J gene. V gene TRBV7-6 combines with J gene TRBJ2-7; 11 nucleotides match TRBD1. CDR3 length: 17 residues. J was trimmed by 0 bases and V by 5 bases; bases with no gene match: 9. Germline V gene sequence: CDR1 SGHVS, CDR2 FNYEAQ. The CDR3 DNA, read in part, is TGTGCCAGCAGCCCATTTCCCGGGACAGGGGGCTCCTACGAG. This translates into CASSPFPGTGGSYE. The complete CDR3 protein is CASSPFPGTGGSYEQYF.

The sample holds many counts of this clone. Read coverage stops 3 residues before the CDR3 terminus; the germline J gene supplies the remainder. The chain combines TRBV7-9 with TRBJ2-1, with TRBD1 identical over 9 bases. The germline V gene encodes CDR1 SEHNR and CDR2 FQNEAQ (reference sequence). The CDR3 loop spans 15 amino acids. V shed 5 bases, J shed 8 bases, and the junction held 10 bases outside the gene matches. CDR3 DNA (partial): TGTGCCAGCAGCCCCCGGGACAGGGCAGGAGATGAG. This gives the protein CASSPRDRAGDE. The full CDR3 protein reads CASSPRDRAGDEQFF. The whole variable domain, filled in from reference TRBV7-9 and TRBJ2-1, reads DTGVSQNPRHKITKRGQNVTFRCDPISEHNRLYWYRQTLGQGPEFLTYFQNEAQLEKSRLLSDRFSAERPKGSFSTLEIQRTEQGDSAMYLCASSPRDRAGDEQFFGPGTRLTVL.